This TCR beta chain comes out of a study of T cells after yellow fever vaccination. Points from the study as a whole: Most clones from primary vaccination resurfaced after the booster (nearly 97% CD4, 88% CD8). When the response was secondary, it was weaker but reached its peak faster, day 5 versus 15.

Worth noting for this clonotype: Its specificity is not known.

V lost 0 bases and J 9 bases, leaving 9 bases between the germline ends. CDR1 is LGHNA and CDR2 is YSLEER in the germline V gene. The CDR3 consists of 13 residues. Template-switching 5'RACE yielded the TCR cDNA; a universal primer site and UMIs were added in the process. TCRdb reanalysed the 5' RACE reads using MiXCR and keeps one entry per CDR3 protein. The sample includes hundreds of thousands of distinct CDR3 sequences, about 17% of them seen just once. The specimen comprised PBMCs, sampled before the yellow fever booster vaccination. The V gene is TRBV4-3, the J gene TRBJ2-1; D not certain. The origin of this receptor is a man between 18 and 29 years old who received the YFV17D yellow fever vaccine. The CDR3 protein is CASSQDLRSEQFF. CDR3 coding DNA: TGCGCCAGCAGCCAAGATCTAAGGAGTGAGCAGTTCTTC.